This TCR beta chain was documented in a study of metastatic and nonmetastatic thyroid tumors. TCRdb re-processed the PCR reads through MiXCR. This table has some 15,000 clones, around a third appearing once. The CDR3 spans 15 residues. Germline CDR1 reads SGHTA; CDR2 reads FQGTGA. On this clone: One junction end disagrees with the germline gene, perhaps due to a read error.

Patients underwent thyroid surgery, and none had received any treatment before it. The V call is TRBV7-3, the J call TRBJ1-1; TRBD1 might be the D (5 bases). The sequence was obtained from a male donor with papillary thyroid cancer or a benign thyroid nodule (not recorded which). Some clones in this sample may be carry-over from other donors' samples. The sample taken for sequencing was tumor tissue. The CDR3 DNA is TGTGCCAGCAGCTTTAACATGGGGGGGAACTCTGAAGCTTTCTTT. Protein sequence: CASSFNMGGNSEAFF.